The rows below give T cell receptor beta chains drawn from one sample of a study of cytotoxic CD8 clonotypes in ibrutinib-treated CLL. Some clones are missing from TCRdb's copy, which holds only in-frame ones; the method was immunoSEQ multiplex PCR. The sample lists 150,000 to 200,000 clones; approximately 91% were seen once. Sequenced here: PBMCs, sampled at disease progression, from a patient treated with ibrutinib. Source of these receptors: a human donor with chronic lymphocytic leukemia. Both conserved end residues are part of each CDR3. The order of the fields is D gene, V gene, clone size, J gene, CDR3 DNA, CDR3 protein. The D gene is left open where the match is weak. Some rows have no size entry. The others give once, few or many, or a class for an expanded clone.

d_call: NA; v_call: TRBV5-6; clone_size: NA; j_call: TRBJ2-6; cdr3_nt: TGTGCCAGCAGCTTGTGGGGGGCCAACGTCCTGACTTTC; cdr3_aa: CASSLWGANVLTF
d_call: TRBD2; v_call: TRBV9; clone_size: few; j_call: TRBJ2-4; cdr3_nt: TGTGCCAGCAGCGTAGGACTAGCGGAGACCCTAAACATTCAGTACTTC; cdr3_aa: CASSVGLAETLNIQYF
d_call: TRBD1; v_call: TRBV11-1; clone_size: few; j_call: TRBJ1-2; cdr3_nt: TGTGCCAGCAGCCATTCGACAGGGGCTGGCTACACCTTC; cdr3_aa: CASSHSTGAGYTF
d_call: TRBD2; v_call: TRBV6-5; clone_size: NA; j_call: TRBJ2-1; cdr3_nt: TGTGCCAGCAGTCGACTAGCGGGGGCCTCTGATGAGCAGTTCTTC; cdr3_aa: CASSRLAGASDEQFF
d_call: NA; v_call: TRBV28; clone_size: many; j_call: TRBJ1-2; cdr3_nt: TGTGCCAGCAGTTTACCCCTGGGGGCCTTCGGCTACACCTTC; cdr3_aa: CASSLPLGAFGYTF
d_call: TRBD1; v_call: TRBV4-1; clone_size: NA; j_call: TRBJ2-4; cdr3_nt: TGCGCCAGCAGCCACCAGACAGGGTTAGACATTCAGTACTTC; cdr3_aa: CASSHQTGLDIQYF
d_call: NA; v_call: TRBV28; clone_size: NA; j_call: TRBJ1-2; cdr3_nt: TGTGCCAGCCGGCCGGGCCGGTCTTATGGCTACACCTTC; cdr3_aa: CASRPGRSYGYTF
d_call: NA; v_call: TRBV11-2; clone_size: NA; j_call: TRBJ1-2; cdr3_nt: TGTGCCAGCAGCACCGAGACCGGCAACTATGGCTACACCTTC; cdr3_aa: CASSTETGNYGYTF
d_call: TRBD1; v_call: TRBV11-3; clone_size: NA; j_call: TRBJ1-3; cdr3_nt: TGTGCCAGCAGCAAGATGGCAGGGGGCACAATTGGAAACACCATATATTTT; cdr3_aa: CASSKMAGGTIGNTIYF
d_call: NA; v_call: TRBV5-6; clone_size: NA; j_call: TRBJ1-1; cdr3_nt: TGTGCCAGCAGCTTCCAGGTCTCGAACACTGAAGCTTTCTTT; cdr3_aa: CASSFQVSNTEAFF
d_call: NA; v_call: TRBV28; clone_size: NA; j_call: TRBJ1-1; cdr3_nt: TGTGCCAGCAGGCAACAACCGGTGAACACTGAAGCTTTCTTT; cdr3_aa: CASRQQPVNTEAFF
d_call: NA; v_call: TRBV29-1; clone_size: NA; j_call: TRBJ1-2; cdr3_nt: TGCAGCGTTGAGGCGGGGGCGGACTATGGCTACACCTTC; cdr3_aa: CSVEAGADYGYTF
d_call: TRBD1; v_call: TRBV4-1; clone_size: NA; j_call: TRBJ1-4; cdr3_nt: TGCGCCAGCAGCCAAGAGAAGGGGGCGTCGGCAACTAATGAAAAACTGTTTTTT; cdr3_aa: CASSQEKGASATNEKLFF
d_call: NA; v_call: TRBV10-3; clone_size: NA; j_call: TRBJ1-1; cdr3_nt: TGTGCCATCAGCAGGAGAGGCCCTGAAGCTTTCTTT; cdr3_aa: CAISRRGPEAFF
d_call: TRBD1; v_call: TRBV30; clone_size: once; j_call: TRBJ1-2; cdr3_nt: TGTGCCTGGAACACAGGGGAATCCTATGGCTACACCTTC; cdr3_aa: CAWNTGESYGYTF
d_call: NA; v_call: TRBV7-9; clone_size: NA; j_call: TRBJ1-4; cdr3_nt: TGTGCCAGCAGCAGACACGGGGTTGGGCTTATTAATGAAAAACTGTTTTTT; cdr3_aa: CASSRHGVGLINEKLFF
d_call: NA; v_call: TRBV11-1; clone_size: NA; j_call: TRBJ1-1; cdr3_nt: TGTGCCAGCAGCTCCCCCGCGGGCCAGGGGATGAACACTGAAGCTTTCTTT; cdr3_aa: CASSSPAGQGMNTEAFF
d_call: NA; v_call: TRBV19; clone_size: NA; j_call: TRBJ1-1; cdr3_nt: TGTGCCAGTAGTATTGGTAAAAATGCTGAAGCTTTCTTT; cdr3_aa: CASSIGKNAEAFF
d_call: NA; v_call: TRBV7-2; clone_size: NA; j_call: TRBJ1-2; cdr3_nt: TGTGCCAGCAGCTTAGACGGGGACTATGGCTACACCTTC; cdr3_aa: CASSLDGDYGYTF
d_call: NA; v_call: TRBV2; clone_size: NA; j_call: TRBJ2-7; cdr3_nt: TGTGCCAGCAGAGGGTTTAGCGAGCAGTACTTC; cdr3_aa: CASRGFSEQYF
d_call: NA; v_call: TRBV9; clone_size: NA; j_call: TRBJ1-3; cdr3_nt: TGTGCCAGCGGCAGGGAGCAAACTGGAAACACCATATATTTT; cdr3_aa: CASGREQTGNTIYF
d_call: NA; v_call: TRBV6-6; clone_size: once; j_call: TRBJ2-2; cdr3_nt: TGTGCCAGCAGTTACTCGCCTAGCTCGTATACCGGGGAGCTGTTTTTT; cdr3_aa: CASSYSPSSYTGELFF
d_call: TRBD1; v_call: TRBV19; clone_size: NA; j_call: TRBJ1-5; cdr3_nt: TGTGCCAGTAGTCGGACAGGGTCCAGTCAGCCCCAGCATTTT; cdr3_aa: CASSRTGSSQPQHF
d_call: TRBD1; v_call: TRBV30; clone_size: NA; j_call: TRBJ1-1; cdr3_nt: TGTGCCAGCAGACAGGGCCCGTTCACTGAAGCTTTCTTT; cdr3_aa: CASRQGPFTEAFF
d_call: TRBD1; v_call: TRBV19; clone_size: NA; j_call: TRBJ1-2; cdr3_nt: TGTGCCAGTAGTGGCTGGGACAGGTTGTCCTATGGCTACACCTTC; cdr3_aa: CASSGWDRLSYGYTF
d_call: NA; v_call: TRBV2; clone_size: NA; j_call: TRBJ2-4; cdr3_nt: TGTGCCAGCAGTGAACCGAGACCTCAAAACATTCAGTACTTC; cdr3_aa: CASSEPRPQNIQYF
d_call: NA; v_call: TRBV4-2; clone_size: NA; j_call: TRBJ2-1; cdr3_nt: TGTGCCAGCAGTTATAACCTGTTAGGGGGAGGGGACAATGAGCAGTTCTTC; cdr3_aa: CASSYNLLGGGDNEQFF
d_call: TRBD1; v_call: TRBV14; clone_size: NA; j_call: TRBJ2-7; cdr3_nt: TGTGCCAGCAGCCAAGGACGAACGGGACAGGGGAAGAGGCTCTACGAGCAGTACTTC; cdr3_aa: CASSQGRTGQGKRLYEQYF
d_call: NA; v_call: TRBV11-1; clone_size: NA; j_call: TRBJ1-1; cdr3_nt: TGTGCCAGCAGCTTGCGGACGGTGAACACTGAAGCTTTCTTT; cdr3_aa: CASSLRTVNTEAFF
d_call: NA; v_call: TRBV25-1; clone_size: NA; j_call: TRBJ2-1; cdr3_nt: TGTGCCAGCAGTGAGCTCGCCGGGGTTAACTACAATGAGCAGTTCTTC; cdr3_aa: CASSELAGVNYNEQFF
d_call: TRBD1; v_call: TRBV6-5; clone_size: NA; j_call: TRBJ1-1; cdr3_nt: TGTGCCAGCAGTTACAAGGACAGGGGGATCACTGAAGCTTTCTTT; cdr3_aa: CASSYKDRGITEAFF
d_call: NA; v_call: TRBV7-2; clone_size: NA; j_call: TRBJ2-5; cdr3_nt: TGTGCCAGCAGCTTTGTCCACCAACAAGAGACCCAGTACTTC; cdr3_aa: CASSFVHQQETQYF
d_call: NA; v_call: TRBV7-8; clone_size: NA; j_call: TRBJ1-2; cdr3_nt: TGTGCCAGCAGCGTCAGGGATTATGGCTACACCTTC; cdr3_aa: CASSVRDYGYTF
d_call: NA; v_call: TRBV28; clone_size: NA; j_call: TRBJ2-7; cdr3_nt: TGTGCCAGCAGTCGACAGATACCACCCTACGAGCAGTACTTC; cdr3_aa: CASSRQIPPYEQYF
d_call: NA; v_call: TRBV7-9; clone_size: NA; j_call: TRBJ1-1; cdr3_nt: TGTGCCAGCAGCTCGGGAGGGGGGGCGAGGAACACTGAAGCTTTCTTT; cdr3_aa: CASSSGGGARNTEAFF
d_call: NA; v_call: TRBV4-2; clone_size: NA; j_call: TRBJ2-2; cdr3_nt: TGTGCCAGCAACCCCTCTTCGGTGACAGGACGTACAGGGGAGCTGTTTTTT; cdr3_aa: CASNPSSVTGRTGELFF
d_call: NA; v_call: TRBV7-9; clone_size: NA; j_call: TRBJ2-1; cdr3_nt: TGTGCCAGCAGCTTAGCATTGGTGAGGGGGTCCTACAATGAGCAGTTCTTC; cdr3_aa: CASSLALVRGSYNEQFF
d_call: NA; v_call: TRBV7-2; clone_size: NA; j_call: TRBJ1-2; cdr3_nt: TGTGCCAGCAGCACCCGGACAGCAGACACTGGCTACACCTTC; cdr3_aa: CASSTRTADTGYTF
d_call: TRBD1; v_call: TRBV5-4; clone_size: NA; j_call: TRBJ2-5; cdr3_nt: TGTGCCAGCAGCTTGCCCCCCGGGACAGGTACCGAAGTGACCCAGTACTTC; cdr3_aa: CASSLPPGTGTEVTQYF
d_call: TRBD1; v_call: TRBV6-1; clone_size: NA; j_call: TRBJ2-5; cdr3_nt: TGTGCCAGCAGATTGAACAGGGGGCTGATGGAGACCCAGTACTTC; cdr3_aa: CASRLNRGLMETQYF
d_call: NA; v_call: TRBV28; clone_size: NA; j_call: TRBJ1-4; cdr3_nt: TGTGCCAGCAGTCTGGGGAGGACTAATGAAAAACTGTTTTTT; cdr3_aa: CASSLGRTNEKLFF
d_call: NA; v_call: TRBV4-1; clone_size: NA; j_call: TRBJ2-5; cdr3_nt: TGCGCCAGCAGCCGCCTTGGCCAAGAGACCCAGTACTTC; cdr3_aa: CASSRLGQETQYF
d_call: TRBD1; v_call: TRBV2; clone_size: NA; j_call: TRBJ1-4; cdr3_nt: TGTGCCAGCACCACCCGGGACAGATCTGAAAAACTGTTTTTT; cdr3_aa: CASTTRDRSEKLFF
d_call: TRBD1; v_call: TRBV27; clone_size: NA; j_call: TRBJ2-6; cdr3_nt: TGTGCCAGCAGTTTAAGGGACAGGGGGTATGGGGCCAACGTCCTGACTTTC; cdr3_aa: CASSLRDRGYGANVLTF
d_call: NA; v_call: TRBV4-2; clone_size: NA; j_call: TRBJ2-2; cdr3_nt: TGTGCCAGCAGCCAGGCCGGGACTCAGAACACCGGGGAGCTGTTTTTT; cdr3_aa: CASSQAGTQNTGELFF
d_call: NA; v_call: TRBV19; clone_size: NA; j_call: TRBJ2-5; cdr3_nt: TGTGCCAGTAGTATCCGCCTTGGAGAGACCCAGTACTTC; cdr3_aa: CASSIRLGETQYF
d_call: TRBD1; v_call: TRBV9; clone_size: NA; j_call: TRBJ1-2; cdr3_nt: TGTGCCAGCAGCGTAGGAACAGGGGGATTCACGGGCTACACCTTC; cdr3_aa: CASSVGTGGFTGYTF
d_call: NA; v_call: TRBV6-5; clone_size: NA; j_call: TRBJ1-1; cdr3_nt: TGTGCCAGCAGCCGTGGGGGAGCTGAAGCTTTCTTT; cdr3_aa: CASSRGGAEAFF
d_call: NA; v_call: TRBV19; clone_size: NA; j_call: TRBJ2-7; cdr3_nt: TGTGCCAGTAGTATATGGCGGGACTCCTACGAGCAGTACTTC; cdr3_aa: CASSIWRDSYEQYF
d_call: NA; v_call: TRBV5-1; clone_size: NA; j_call: TRBJ1-3; cdr3_nt: TGCGCCAGCAGCTTGGTCGGCGGGGCTGGAAACACCATATATTTT; cdr3_aa: CASSLVGGAGNTIYF
d_call: TRBD2; v_call: TRBV15; clone_size: NA; j_call: TRBJ2-7; cdr3_nt: TGTGCCACCAGCAGAGATCGGGGGGGCTCCTACGAGCAGTACTTC; cdr3_aa: CATSRDRGGSYEQYF